This T cell receptor (beta chain) was obtained from a study of shared clonotypes between healthy human individuals. The wider study: Each donor contributed plates that comprised three CD4 naive, three CD4 memory, two CD8 naive and one CD8 memory. Findings and caveats of the study: Generation probability values for non-shared clonotypes were lower than those for clonotypes shared by all four donors. Four donors held about 5% of naive CD4 clonotypes in common.

Naive CD45RA+ and memory CD45RA-negative subsets were split from CD4+ cells. Note on this clone: Its antigen is unidentified.

Using immunoSEQ multiplex PCR, the repertoire was profiled, and TCRdb retains in-frame clones only, with some absent. The sample lists roughly 1,100,000 clones; around 74% were seen once. This CDR3 contains 13 residues. The germline V gene has CDR1 MDHEN and CDR2 SYDVKM. The clonotype was recovered from a man between 18 and 29 years old in good health. The specimen sequenced was memory CD4+ T cells sorted from blood. The subset is: CD45RA-negative fraction. This chain uses TRBV28 with TRBJ1-2, with a tentative D call TRBD1 (6 bases). The CDR3 sequence: CGTFGGANYGYTF. CDR3 sequence (DNA): TGTGGGACTTTCGGGGGGGCCAACTATGGCTACACCTTC.